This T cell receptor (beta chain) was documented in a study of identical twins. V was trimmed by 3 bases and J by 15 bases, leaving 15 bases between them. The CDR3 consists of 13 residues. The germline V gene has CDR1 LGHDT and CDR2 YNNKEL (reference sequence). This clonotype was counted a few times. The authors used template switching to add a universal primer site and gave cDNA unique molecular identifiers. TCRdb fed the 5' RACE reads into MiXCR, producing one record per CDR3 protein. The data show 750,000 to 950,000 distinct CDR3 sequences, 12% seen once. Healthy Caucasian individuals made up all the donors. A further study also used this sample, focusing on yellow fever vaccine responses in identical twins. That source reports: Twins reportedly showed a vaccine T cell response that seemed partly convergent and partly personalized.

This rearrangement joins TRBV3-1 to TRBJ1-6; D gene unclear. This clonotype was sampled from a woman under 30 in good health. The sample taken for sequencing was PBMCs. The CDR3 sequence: CASSQGSGQVLHF. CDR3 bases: TGTGCCAGCAGCCAGGGGTCTGGTCAGGTCCTCCACTTT. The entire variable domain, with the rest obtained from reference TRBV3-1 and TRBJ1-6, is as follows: DTAVSQTPKYLVTQMGNDKSIKCEQNLGHDTMYWYKQDSKKFLKIMFSYNNKELIINETVPNRFSPKSPDKAHLNLHINSLELGDSAVYFCASSQGSGQVLHFGNGTRLTVT.